The 6 T cell receptor beta chains in this list originate from one sample, sequenced in a study of kidney transplant recipient with SARS-CoV-2 infection. TCRdb passed the reads through MiXCR, listing each CDR3 protein once. This table holds some 220,000 distinct CDR3 sequences, 29% found once. This specimen consisted of a blood sample, obtained at baseline and on day 111 from a kidney transplant recipient. These receptors were collected from a male patient younger than 45 who had COVID-19 and was a kidney transplant recipient. Some T cells may trace back to the graft donor.

This clonotype was seen at least ten times. In nucleotides, the CDR3 is TGTGCCAGCAGTTCCCTGAAGGGTAGCGGGGGGTACAATGAGCAGTTCTTC. Translating it yields CASSSLKGSGGYNEQFF. V usage is TRBV6-6 and J usage is TRBJ2-1, with 10 bases fitting TRBD2. CDR3 length equals 17 residues. The germline V gene encodes CDR1 MNHNY and CDR2 SVGAGI (reference sequence). J gave up 4 bases and V 4 bases, and 10 bases lay outside the gene matches.

This clonotype was counted ten times or more. The rearrangement links TRBV11-3 to TRBJ1-2; D gene ambiguous. This CDR3 spans 17 amino acids. V was trimmed by 5 bases and J by 4 bases, leaving 23 bases between them. CDR1 is SGHNT and CDR2 is YENEEA in the germline V gene. The CDR3: CASSTNYDLGKTYGYTF. The CDR3 DNA reads as TGTGCCAGCAGCACGAACTACGATCTCGGAAAGACCTATGGCTACACCTTC. The full variable domain, in which reference TRBV11-3 and TRBJ1-2 provide the parts outside the CDR3, is EAGVVQSPRYKIIEKKQPVAFWCNPISGHNTLYWYLQNLGQGPELLIRYENEEAVDDSQLPKDRFSAERLKGVDSTLKIQPAELGDSAVYLCASSTNYDLGKTYGYTFGSGTRLTVV.

With regard to this clonotype: A much bigger clone sits one base away, suggesting this may be a read error. The chain is built from TRBV15 and TRBJ1-4; no clear D. V dropped 1 base and J dropped 7 bases, with 4 bases sitting between them. The germline V gene encodes CDR1 LNHNV and CDR2 YYDKDF (reference sequence). The CDR3 consists of 12 residues. CDR3 residues: CATSRAGEKLFF. CDR3 coding DNA: TGTGCCACCAGCAGAGCAGGTGAAAAACTGTTTTTT.

In this sample, this clonotype turned up many times. The chain employs TRBV3-1 and TRBJ2-1; 10 positions agree with TRBD2. Germline V gene sequence: CDR1 LGHDT, CDR2 YNNKEL (reference sequence). CDR3 length equals 17 residues. With 0 bases clipped from V and 7 bases from J, the junction kept 9 bases outside the gene matches. The CDR3 here is CASSQDASGGVWNEQFF. The CDR3 coding sequence is TGTGCCAGCAGCCAAGATGCGAGCGGGGGGGTGTGGAATGAGCAGTTCTTC.

This clonotype came up many times. V and J are TRBV12-3 or TRBV12-4 and TRBJ1-1; perhaps TRBD1 as D (5 bases). The ends were cut back, 3 bases at V and 5 bases at J, with 16 bases in the middle. The CDR3 spans 15 residues. In nucleotides, the CDR3 is TGTGCCAGCAGTTTCAGTAGGGGTGGGTGGACTGAAGCTTTCTTT. Protein product: CASSFSRGGWTEAFF.

This clonotype came up a few times. One junction end disagrees with the germline gene, perhaps due to a read error. The chain employs TRBV2 and TRBJ1-1, with 8 bases that match TRBD1. Looked up from germline, CDR1 is SNHLY and CDR2 is FYNNEI. The CDR3 has 12 amino acids. This CDR3 reads CTSSGTGLKDFF. DNA of the CDR3: TGTACCAGCAGTGGGACAGGACTGAAGGATTTCTTT.